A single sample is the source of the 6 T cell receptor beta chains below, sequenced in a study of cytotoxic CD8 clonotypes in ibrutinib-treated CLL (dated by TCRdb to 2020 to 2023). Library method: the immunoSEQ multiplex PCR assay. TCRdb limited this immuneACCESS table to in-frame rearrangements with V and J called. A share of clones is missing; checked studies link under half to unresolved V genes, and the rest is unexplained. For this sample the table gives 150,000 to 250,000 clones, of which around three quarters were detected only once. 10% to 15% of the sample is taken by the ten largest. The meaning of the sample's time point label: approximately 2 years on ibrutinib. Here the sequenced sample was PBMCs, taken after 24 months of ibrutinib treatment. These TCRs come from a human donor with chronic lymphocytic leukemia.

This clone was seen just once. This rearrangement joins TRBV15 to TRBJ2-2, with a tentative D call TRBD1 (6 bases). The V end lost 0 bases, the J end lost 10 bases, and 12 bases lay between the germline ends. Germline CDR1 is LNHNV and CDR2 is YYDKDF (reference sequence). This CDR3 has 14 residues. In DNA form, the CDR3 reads TGTGCCACCAGCAGAGATCCAGGGGCCCCGGAGCTGTTTTTT. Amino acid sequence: CATSRDPGAPELFF.

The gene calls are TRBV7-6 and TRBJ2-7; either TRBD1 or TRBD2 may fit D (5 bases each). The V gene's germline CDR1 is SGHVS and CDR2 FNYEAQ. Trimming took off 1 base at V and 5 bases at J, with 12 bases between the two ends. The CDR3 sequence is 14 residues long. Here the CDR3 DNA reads TGTGCCAGCAGCTTAGACGTGGGGGTGAACGAGCAGTACTTC. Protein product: CASSLDVGVNEQYF.

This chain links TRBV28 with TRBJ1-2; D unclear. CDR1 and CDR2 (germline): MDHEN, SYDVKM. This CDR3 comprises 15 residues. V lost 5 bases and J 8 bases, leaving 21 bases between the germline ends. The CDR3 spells CASSPPLVGWEGYTF. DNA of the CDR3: TGTGCCAGCAGTCCCCCCCTGGTTGGGTGGGAGGGCTACACCTTC.

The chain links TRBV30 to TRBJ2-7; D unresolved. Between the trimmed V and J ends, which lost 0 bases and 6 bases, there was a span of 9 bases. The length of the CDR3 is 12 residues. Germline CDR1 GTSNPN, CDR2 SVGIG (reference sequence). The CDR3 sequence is CAWSVSWGEQYF. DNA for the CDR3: TGTGCCTGGAGTGTATCCTGGGGCGAGCAGTACTTC. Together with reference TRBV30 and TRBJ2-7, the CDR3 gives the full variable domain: SQTIHQWPATLVQPVGSPLSLECTVEGTSNPNLYWYRQAAGRGLQLLFYSVGIGQISSEVPQNLSASRPQDRQFILSSKKLLLSDSGFYLCAWSVSWGEQYFGPGTRLTVT.

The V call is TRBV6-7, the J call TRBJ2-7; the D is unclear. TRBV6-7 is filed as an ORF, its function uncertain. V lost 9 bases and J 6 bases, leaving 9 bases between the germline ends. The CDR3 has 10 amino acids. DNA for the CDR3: TGTGCCAGACGAGGCGCCGAGCAGTACTTC. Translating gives CARRGAEQYF.

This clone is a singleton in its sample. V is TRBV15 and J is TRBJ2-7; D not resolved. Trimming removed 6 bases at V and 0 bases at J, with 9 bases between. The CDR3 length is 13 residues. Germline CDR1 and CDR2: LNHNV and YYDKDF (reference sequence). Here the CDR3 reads CATREPSSYEQYF. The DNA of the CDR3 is TGTGCCACCAGGGAGCCGAGCTCCTACGAGCAGTACTTC.